A selection of T cell receptor beta chains follows, all from one sample in a study of T cells in Graves' hyperthyroidism and ophthalmopathy. TCRdb reprocessed the multiplex PCR reads with MiXCR, giving one entry per CDR3 protein. The sample consists of approximately 870,000 distinct CDR3 sequences, over 35% of them appearing once. Sequenced material: blood. These receptors were obtained from a young man with Graves' hyperthyroidism. The CDR3 runs from the conserved cysteine through the conserved F or W. A D gene is named only where the DNA matches it firmly. Clone size is shown for a subset of rows, as once, few, many or a class of expanded clone.

NA TRBJ1-1 15 NA TRBV3-2 CASSQENPGSTEAFF TGTGCCAGCAGCCAAGAGAACCCAGGGAGCACTGAAGCTTTCTTT
NA TRBJ2-5 19 TRBD2 TRBV7-2 CAGSLRGVSGTSGQETQYF TGCGCCGGCAGCCTAAGAGGGGTTAGTGGGACTAGCGGACAAGAGACCCAGTACTTC
once TRBJ2-7 17 TRBD1 TRBV5-1 CASSLRRGGASGGEQYF TGCGCCAGCAGCTTGAGGAGAGGGGGCGCCTCCGGTGGCGAGCAGTACTTC
many TRBJ2-7 13 NA TRBV7-9 CASSLDAASEQYF TGTGCCAGCAGCTTAGACGCCGCCTCTGAGCAGTACTTC
NA TRBJ2-7 15 NA TRBV7-9 CASSLIKQGQREQYF TGTGCCAGCAGTTTAATTAAACAGGGTCAGCGCGAGCAGTACTTC
many TRBJ1-1 13 NA TRBV10-3 CAIRRGQVGEAFF TGTGCCATCCGTCGGGGCCAGGTCGGTGAAGCTTTCTTT
NA TRBJ1-2 14 NA TRBV11-2 CASSLDPLGYGYTF TGTGCCAGCAGCCTGGACCCCTTGGGGTATGGCTACACCTTC
NA TRBJ1-1 15 NA TRBV7-6 CASSLISGENTEAFF TGTGCCAGCAGCTTAATATCCGGGGAGAACACTGAAGCTTTCTTT
many TRBJ2-7 16 TRBD2 TRBV7-2 CASSPGTSGLSYEQYF TGTGCCAGCAGCCCTGGGACTAGCGGCCTCTCCTACGAGCAGTACTTC
NA TRBJ1-5 12 NA TRBV6-1 CASGALLGPQHF TGTGCCAGCGGAGCGCTACTAGGGCCCCAGCATTTT
NA TRBJ2-7 11 NA TRBV11-2 CASGKSYEQCF TGTGCCAGTGGCAAGTCCTACGAGCAGTGCTTC
NA TRBJ1-1 15 TRBD1 TRBV7-9 CASSLDSRDSTEAFF TGTGCCAGCAGCTTAGACTCGAGGGACAGCACTGAAGCTTTCTTT
NA TRBJ1-3 18 NA TRBV14 CASSQDISRTVSGNTLYF TGTGCCAGCAGCCAAGATATATCGAGAACCGTATCTGGAAACACCTTATATTTT
NA TRBJ2-5 15 NA TRBV20-1 CSARDRGRDLETQYF TGCAGTGCTAGAGATCGAGGCAGGGACCTAGAGACCCAGTACTTC
NA TRBJ2-7 15 NA TRBV14 CASSSSGTPCYEQYF TGTGCCAGCAGCTCCTCCGGGACCCCCTGCTACGAGCAGTACTTC
few TRBJ2-7 14 NA TRBV12-3/TRBV12-4 CASSLWRYPYEQYF TGTGCCAGCAGTTTGTGGCGGTACCCCTACGAGCAGTACTTC
NA TRBJ1-2 12 NA TRBV29-1 CSVLQGTYGYTF TGCAGCGTCCTGCAGGGGACCTATGGCTACACCTTC
NA TRBJ1-5 12 NA TRBV12-3/TRBV12-4 CARSAGPQPQHF TGTGCCCGCAGCGCAGGGCCTCAGCCCCAGCATTTT
NA TRBJ1-2 16 TRBD1 TRBV20-1 CSARVPAGQEGYGYTF TGCAGTGCTAGAGTGCCCGCGGGACAGGAGGGCTATGGCTACACCTTC
NA TRBJ1-3 11 NA TRBV29-1 CSAGRENTIYF TGCAGCGCTGGCAGGGAGAACACCATATATTTT
NA TRBJ1-1 16 TRBD1 TRBV4-1 CASSQAPGQVNTEAFF TGCGCCAGCAGCCAAGCTCCGGGACAGGTGAACACTGAAGCTTTCTTT
NA TRBJ2-7 16 NA TRBV6-5 CASSQKDAVPPGEQYF TGTGCCAGCAGCCAAAAGGACGCGGTTCCCCCGGGCGAGCAGTACTTC
NA TRBJ1-2 14 NA TRBV7-9 CASSLDAGIDGCTF TGTGCCAGCAGCTTAGATGCCGGGATTGATGGCTGCACCTTC
many TRBJ2-2 11 NA TRBV7-2 CASSFDGELFF TGTGCCAGCAGCTTCGACGGGGAGCTGTTTTTT
once TRBJ2-2 16 TRBD2 TRBV7-2 CASSFFPGGSTGELFF TGTGCCAGCAGCTTCTTCCCGGGGGGGAGTACCGGGGAGCTGTTTTTT
many TRBJ2-2 14 NA TRBV10-3 CAIKAGANTGELFF TGTGCCATCAAAGCAGGGGCGAACACCGGGGAGCTGTTTTTT
many TRBJ2-7 13 NA TRBV9 CASSEGGSREQYF TGTGCCAGCAGCGAGGGGGGGAGTCGCGAGCAGTACTTC
many TRBJ1-1 13 NA TRBV9 CASSPFGVPEAFF TGTGCCAGCAGCCCGTTCGGGGTCCCTGAAGCTTTCTTT
many TRBJ1-6 12 TRBD1 TRBV7-9 CASSPDRVGFHF TGTGCCAGCAGCCCGGACAGGGTCGGATTCCACTTT
many TRBJ2-7 16 NA TRBV5-1 CASSSTGLADTYEQYF TGCGCCAGCAGCTCCACGGGTCTAGCCGATACCTACGAGCAGTACTTC
NA TRBJ1-1 15 NA TRBV20-1 CSASTLRGSNTEAFF TGCAGTGCTAGTACACTCCGAGGGTCGAACACTGAAGCTTTCTTT
NA TRBJ1-4 14 TRBD1 TRBV6-5 CASSQRQGSEKLFF TGTGCCAGCAGCCAGCGACAGGGGAGCGAAAAACTGTTTTTT
NA TRBJ2-7 14 TRBD1 TRBV5-1 CASSRGQGYYEQYF TGCGCCAGCAGCCGGGGACAGGGATACTACGAGCAGTACTTC
NA TRBJ2-5 14 NA TRBV6-5 CASSYTGWEETQYF TGTGCCAGCAGTTACACGGGGTGGGAAGAGACCCAGTACTTC
NA TRBJ1-2 14 NA TRBV4-1 CASSHGRQDYGYTF TGCGCCAGCAGCCATGGCCGCCAGGACTATGGCTACACCTTC
NA TRBJ1-2 16 TRBD1 TRBV19 CASRFVGQGANYGYTF TGTGCCAGTAGGTTCGTGGGACAGGGGGCTAACTATGGCTACACCTTC
many TRBJ1-5 18 NA TRBV10-3 CAISEMAQTTEIDQPQHF TGTGCCATCAGTGAGATGGCCCAGACCACGGAGATAGATCAGCCCCAGCATTTT
NA TRBJ2-5 14 NA TRBV2 CASISVGRGETQYF TGTGCCAGCATATCCGTGGGGCGCGGTGAGACCCAGTACTTC
NA TRBJ1-2 14 NA TRBV10-3 CAISEATEVYGYTF TGTGCCATCAGTGAGGCGACAGAGGTCTATGGCTACACCTTC
NA TRBJ1-1 16 TRBD1 TRBV5-8 CASSPGPTGANTEAFF TGTGCCAGCAGCCCAGGGCCGACAGGGGCGAACACTGAAGCTTTCTTT
NA TRBJ1-5 12 NA TRBV2 CASNLDRTIQHF TGTGCCAGCAACCTGGACAGAACGATACAGCATTTT
NA TRBJ2-7 14 NA TRBV9 CASSVGGAGDEQYF TGTGCCAGCAGCGTAGGAGGGGCCGGGGACGAGCAGTACTTC
few TRBJ2-2 16 NA TRBV5-1 CASSPDSAANTGELFF TGCGCCAGCAGCCCCGACTCCGCTGCGAACACCGGGGAGCTGTTTTTT
NA TRBJ2-7 15 TRBD1 TRBV5-5 CASSSEDRDNYEQYF TGTGCCAGCAGCTCAGAGGACAGGGACAACTACGAGCAGTACTTC
NA TRBJ1-3 13 NA TRBV5-1 CASRSYRGNTIYF TGCGCCAGCAGAAGTTATCGCGGAAACACCATATATTTT
few TRBJ1-2 12 NA TRBV7-6 CASSLGVQGSTF TGTGCCAGCAGCTTAGGGGTTCAGGGCAGCACCTTC
many TRBJ2-2 11 NA TRBV19 CASSVPGELFF TGTGCCAGTAGTGTTCCCGGGGAGCTGTTTTTT
many TRBJ2-1 12 NA TRBV2 CASKGRYNEQFF TGTGCCAGCAAGGGCAGATACAATGAGCAGTTCTTC
NA TRBJ2-5 14 NA TRBV2 CASSLSGVRETQYF TGTGCCAGCAGCCTGTCAGGGGTTCGGGAGACCCAGTACTTC